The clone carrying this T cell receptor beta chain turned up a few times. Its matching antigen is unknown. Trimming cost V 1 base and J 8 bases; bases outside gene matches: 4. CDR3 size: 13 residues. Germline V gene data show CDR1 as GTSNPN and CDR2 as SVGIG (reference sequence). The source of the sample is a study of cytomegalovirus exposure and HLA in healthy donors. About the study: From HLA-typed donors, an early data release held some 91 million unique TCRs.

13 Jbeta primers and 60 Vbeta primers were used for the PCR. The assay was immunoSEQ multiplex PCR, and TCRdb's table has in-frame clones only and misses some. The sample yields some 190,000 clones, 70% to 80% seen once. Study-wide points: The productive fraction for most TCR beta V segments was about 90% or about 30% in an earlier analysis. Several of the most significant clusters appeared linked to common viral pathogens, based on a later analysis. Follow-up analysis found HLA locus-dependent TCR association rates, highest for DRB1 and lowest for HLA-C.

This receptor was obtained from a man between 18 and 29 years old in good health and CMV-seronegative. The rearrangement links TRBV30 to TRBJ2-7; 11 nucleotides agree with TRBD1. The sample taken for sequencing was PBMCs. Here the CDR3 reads CAWSEDRGRQQYF. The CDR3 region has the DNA TGTGCCTGGAGTGAGGACAGGGGGCGACAGCAGTACTTC.